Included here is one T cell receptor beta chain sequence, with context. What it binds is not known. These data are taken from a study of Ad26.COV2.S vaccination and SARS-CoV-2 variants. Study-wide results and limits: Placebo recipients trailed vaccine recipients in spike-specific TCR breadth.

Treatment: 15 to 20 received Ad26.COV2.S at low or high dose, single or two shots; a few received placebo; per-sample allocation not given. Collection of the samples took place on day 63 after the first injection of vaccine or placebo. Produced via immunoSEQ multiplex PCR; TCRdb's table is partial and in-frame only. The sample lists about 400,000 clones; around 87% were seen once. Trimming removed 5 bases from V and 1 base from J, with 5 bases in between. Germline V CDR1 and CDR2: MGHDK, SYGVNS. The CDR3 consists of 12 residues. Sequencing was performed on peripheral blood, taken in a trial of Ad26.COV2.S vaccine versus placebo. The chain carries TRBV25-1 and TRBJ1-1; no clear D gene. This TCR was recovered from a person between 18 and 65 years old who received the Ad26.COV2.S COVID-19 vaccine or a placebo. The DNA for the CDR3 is TGTGCCAGCAGTAAGTGGAACACTGAAGCTTTCTTT. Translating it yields CASSKWNTEAFF. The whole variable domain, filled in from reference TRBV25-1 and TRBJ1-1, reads EADIYQTPRYLVIGTGKKITLECSQTMGHDKMYWYQQDPGMELHLIHYSYGVNSTEKGDLSSESTVSRIRTEHFPLTLESARPSHTSQYLCASSKWNTEAFFGQGTRLTVV.